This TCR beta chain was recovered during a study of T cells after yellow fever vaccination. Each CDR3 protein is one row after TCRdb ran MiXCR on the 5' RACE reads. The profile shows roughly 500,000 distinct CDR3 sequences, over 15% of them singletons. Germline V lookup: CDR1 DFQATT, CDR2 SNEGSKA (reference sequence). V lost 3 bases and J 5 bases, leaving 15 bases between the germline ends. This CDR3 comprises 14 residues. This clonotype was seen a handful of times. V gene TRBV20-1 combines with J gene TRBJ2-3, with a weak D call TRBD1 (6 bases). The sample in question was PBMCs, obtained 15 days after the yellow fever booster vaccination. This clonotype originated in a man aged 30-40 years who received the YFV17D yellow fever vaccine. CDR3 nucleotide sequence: TGCAGTGCTAGTGTCGGGGCGACAGGAGATACGCAGTATTTT. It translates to CSASVGATGDTQYF.